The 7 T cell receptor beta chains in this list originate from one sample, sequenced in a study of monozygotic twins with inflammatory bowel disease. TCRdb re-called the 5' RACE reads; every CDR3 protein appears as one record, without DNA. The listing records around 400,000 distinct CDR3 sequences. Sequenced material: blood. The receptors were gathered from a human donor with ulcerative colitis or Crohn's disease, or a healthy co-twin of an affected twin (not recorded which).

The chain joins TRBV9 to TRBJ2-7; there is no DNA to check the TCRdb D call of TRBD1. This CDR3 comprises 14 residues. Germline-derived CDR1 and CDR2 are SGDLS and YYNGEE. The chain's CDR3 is CASSVGQGAYEQYF.

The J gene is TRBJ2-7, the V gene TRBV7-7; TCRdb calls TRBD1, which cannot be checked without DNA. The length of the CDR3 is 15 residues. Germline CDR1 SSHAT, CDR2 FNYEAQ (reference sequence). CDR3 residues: CASSLGDRGPYEQYF.

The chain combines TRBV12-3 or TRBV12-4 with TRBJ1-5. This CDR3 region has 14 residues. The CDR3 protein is CASSFWSSNQPQHF.

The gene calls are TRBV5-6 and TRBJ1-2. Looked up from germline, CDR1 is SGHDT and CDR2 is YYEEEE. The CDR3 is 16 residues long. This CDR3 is CASSLYGAGANYGYTF. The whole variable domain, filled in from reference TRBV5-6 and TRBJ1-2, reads DAGVTQSPTHLIKTRGQQVTLRCSPKSGHDTVSWYQQALGQGPQFIFQYYEEEERQRGNFPDRFSGHQFPNYSSELNVNALLLGDSALYLCASSLYGAGANYGYTFGSGTRLTVV.

CDR3 sequence reads: CASSQDWRGSSNQPQHF. The V and J genes are TRBV3-1 and TRBJ1-5. The CDR3 extends over 17 amino acids. Germline V gene sequence: CDR1 LGHDT, CDR2 YNNKEL (reference sequence).

CDR3: CATSRPKETQYF. The rearrangement links TRBV7-2 to TRBJ2-5; absent DNA, TCRdb's TRBD2 call cannot be checked. There are 12 residues in the CDR3. CDR1 is SGHTA, CDR2 FQGNSA, per germline.

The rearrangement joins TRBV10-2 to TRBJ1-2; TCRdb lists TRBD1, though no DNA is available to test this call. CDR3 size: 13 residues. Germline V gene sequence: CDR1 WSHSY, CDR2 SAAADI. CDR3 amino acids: CASSGTGLYGYTF.